Listed here are 28 T cell receptor beta chains from one sample, sequenced in a study of blood T cells in healthy people across ages. The use of a sample-barcoded 5' primer and a J-beta primer mix characterized a second PCR of roughly 6 to 11 cycles. MiXCR was run by TCRdb on the 5' RACE reads, yielding one entry per CDR3 protein. The repertoire has 850,000 or so distinct CDR3 sequences, less than 35% of them found once; the top ten carry 15% to 20%. Input material: blood. The receptors originated from an elderly woman in good health.

The chain couples TRBV2 to TRBJ2-5; no definite D call. TRBJ2-7 matches the DNA end more closely, so the J call is doubtful. The CDR3 consists of 11 residues. Germline CDR1 is SNHLY and CDR2 is FYNNEI. In DNA form, the CDR3 reads TGTGCCGGCACCAGAACATCCGAGCAGTACTTC. It encodes CAGTRTSEQYF.

This sequence joins TRBV18 and TRBJ1-2; possible D gene TRBD1, 5 bases. Germline V lookup: CDR1 KGHSH, CDR2 LQKENI. The CDR3 length is 14 residues. With 3 bases removed from V and 5 bases from J, the gap between germline ends came to 13 bases. The CDR3 spells CASSPDSKPYGYTF. The CDR3, as DNA: TGTGCCAGCTCACCCGACAGTAAACCTTATGGCTACACCTTC.

This clonotype has at least ten counts. CDR3 sequence (DNA): TGCAGTGCTAGCCCCATGGGGGCCAACAATGAGCAGTTCTTC. Translated, it gives CSASPMGANNEQFF. The rearrangement joins TRBV20-1 to TRBJ2-1; possibly TRBD1 for D (6 bases). Trimming left V 3 bases short and J 5 bases short, with 14 bases between. The CDR3 is 14 residues long. The V gene's germline CDR1 is DFQATT and CDR2 SNEGSKA (reference sequence).

This clonotype was seen ten or more times. This sequence joins TRBV7-2 and TRBJ2-6, with 8 bases aligning to TRBD2. The CDR3 contains 18 residues. J lost 3 bases, V lost 4 bases, and 11 bases had no gene match. CDR1 is SGHTA, CDR2 FQGNSA, per germline. The CDR3, as DNA: TGTGCCAGCAGCTCCACCGGGGTCGCGGGGGGTGGGGCCAACGTCCTGACTTTC. Protein: CASSSTGVAGGGANVLTF.

The chain's CDR3 is CASRMTGGDTEAFF. CDR3 sequence (DNA): TGTGCCAGCAGAATGACAGGGGGGGACACTGAAGCTTTCTTT. V is TRBV6-5 and J is TRBJ1-1; 9 nucleotides match TRBD1. This CDR3 contains 14 residues. The V gene's germline CDR1 is MNHEY and CDR2 SVGAGI. Unmatched junction bases numbered 5, after V lost 6 bases and J lost 3 bases.

Note on this clonotype: A much larger clone lies a single base off, so this may be a read error. V and J are TRBV27 and TRBJ1-1; unclear D gene. The germline V gene encodes CDR1 MNHEY and CDR2 SMNVEV (reference sequence). CDR3 length: 15 residues. The ends were cut back, 5 bases at V and 4 bases at J, with 17 bases in the middle. CDR3 region: CASSMDVARTTEAFF. CDR3 DNA sequence: TGTGCCAGCAGTATGGACGTGGCCAGGACCACTGAAGCTTTCTTT.

Remarks on this clonotype: One junction end does not reproduce the germline sequence, and a read error may be involved. The chain employs TRBV19 and TRBJ2-1; a possible D gene is TRBD1 (6 bases). CDR1 is LNHDA, CDR2 SQIVND, per germline (reference sequence). The CDR3 has 17 amino acids. The CDR3 reads CTSSIGWTVSSYNEQFF. DNA of the CDR3: TGTACCAGTAGTATAGGGTGGACAGTCAGCTCCTACAATGAGCAGTTCTTC.

This clonotype was found a few times. A much larger clone lies a single base off, so this may be a read error. This rearrangement joins TRBV15 to TRBJ2-4; 7 bases are a match to TRBD1. This CDR3 has 12 residues. The germline gives CDR1 LNHNV, CDR2 YYDKDF (reference sequence). V was clipped by 5 bases and J by 13 bases; unmatched bases: 8. The CDR3 nucleotides read TGTGCCACCAGCCAGGGGGTGGTTGAGCAGTACTTC. It specifies CATSQGVVEQYF.

The chain joins TRBV20-1 to TRBJ2-7; 7 bases align to TRBD1. Per germline, CDR1 DFQATT and CDR2 SNEGSKA (reference sequence). The CDR3 has 15 amino acids. The trim removed 6 bases at V and 4 bases at J, leaving 15 bases unmatched. CDR3 coding DNA: TGCAGTGCCCCCCACCGGGGACAGAGTACTTACGAGCAGTACTTC. This codes for CSAPHRGQSTYEQYF.

V usage is TRBV6-5 and J usage is TRBJ1-2, with D possibly matching TRBD1 (5 bases). Germline values: CDR1 MNHEY, CDR2 SVGAGI. V was trimmed by 3 bases and J by 4 bases, leaving 21 bases between them. CDR3 length: 17 amino acids. The CDR3 reads CASSYSGFARNPYGYTF. As DNA, the CDR3 is TGTGCCAGCAGTTATTCAGGGTTTGCCAGAAATCCCTATGGCTACACCTTC.

As for this clonotype: A single base separates this from a much larger clone, so it may be a read error. The chain has TRBV7-9 and TRBJ2-5, with D uncertain. Trimming left V 5 bases short and J 11 bases short, with 15 bases between. CDR1 SEHNR and CDR2 FQNEAQ come from the germline V gene (reference sequence). The length of the CDR3 is 12 residues. The CDR3 sequence is CASSPLVVEQYF. The CDR3 DNA sequence: TGTGCCAGCAGCCCTCTAGTAGTTGAGCAGTACTTC.

The count of this clonotype is one. The chain carries TRBV20-1 and TRBJ2-3; 7 nucleotides line up with TRBD1. CDR3 length equals 17 residues. Germline CDR1 reads DFQATT; CDR2 reads SNEGSKA (reference sequence). V was clipped by 1 base and J by 8 bases; unmatched bases: 18. The CDR3 loop reads CSARGPPPLLGGGTQYF. The CDR3 bases are TGCAGTGCTAGAGGACCGCCACCCTTACTAGGGGGCGGTACGCAGTATTTT.

This clonotype was observed a handful of times. This chain connects TRBV29-1 to TRBJ1-5; D may be TRBD1 (6 bases). The germline V and J ends were trimmed by 4 bases and 7 bases, with 14 bases remaining between them. This CDR3 comprises 13 residues. Germline CDR1 SQVTM, CDR2 ANQGSEA. For the CDR3, the DNA is TGCAGCGTTGGCTGGGGGGCCGGGCAGCCCCAGCATTTT. Protein sequence: CSVGWGAGQPQHF.

The chain joins TRBV29-1 to TRBJ2-7, with 10 nucleotides matching TRBD1. The CDR3 consists of 13 residues. V lost 7 bases, J lost 2 bases, and 5 bases stayed unmatched. Germline V gives CDR1 SQVTM, CDR2 ANQGSEA. CDR3 sequence reads: CSARDRGPYEQYF. The CDR3 DNA reads as TGCAGCGCCCGGGACAGGGGTCCCTACGAGCAGTACTTC.

This clonotype was recorded a few times. The rearrangement joins TRBV7-2 to TRBJ2-1; a weak D match, TRBD2 (7 bases). The CDR3 is 15 residues long. The V end was cut by 5 bases, the J end by 9 bases, with 20 bases between. The V gene's germline CDR1 is SGHTA and CDR2 FQGNSA. This chain's CDR3 is CASSLSLGGAAEQFF. The CDR3 nucleotides read TGTGCCAGCAGCCTAAGTCTAGGGGGGGCGGCTGAGCAGTTCTTC. Combining the CDR3 with reference TRBV7-2 and TRBJ2-1 gives the whole variable domain GAGVSQSPSNKVTEKGKDVELRCDPISGHTALYWYRQSLGQGLEFLIYFQGNSAPDKSGLPSDRFSAERTGGSVSTLTIQRTQQEDSAVYLCASSLSLGGAAEQFFGPGTRLTVL.

Ten or more counts support this clonotype. This chain joins TRBV7-2 and TRBJ2-3; D remains unclear. CDR1 is SGHTA and CDR2 is FQGNSA in the germline V gene. Trimming left V 3 bases short and J 0 bases short, with 13 bases between. This CDR3 region has 16 residues. The CDR3 reads CASSFQDPSSTDTQYF. Here the CDR3 DNA reads TGTGCCAGCAGCTTCCAGGACCCTTCTAGCACAGATACGCAGTATTTT.

The sample holds a few counts of this clonotype. A read error may produce the germline difference seen at one junction end. The chain uses TRBV4-1 and TRBJ2-3; 9 bases are shared with TRBD1. The CDR3 runs 17 residues. The germline gives CDR1 MGHRA, CDR2 YSYEKL. The CDR3 nucleotides are TGCGCCAGCAGCCAGGTGACAGGGGGATTACACAAGGATACGCAGGATTTT. Translating it yields CASSQVTGGLHKDTQDF.

In this sample, this clonotype turned up many times. The chain has TRBV5-5 and TRBJ1-2; unclear D gene. The CDR3 spans 16 residues. The germline gives CDR1 SGHKS, CDR2 YYEKEE (reference sequence). Between the trimmed V and J ends, which lost 3 bases and 1 base, there was a span of 16 bases. Here the CDR3 DNA reads TGTGCCAGCAGCTATGGACTTCGGGCGGGTAACTATGGCTACACCTTC. Translated: CASSYGLRAGNYGYTF.

In the case of this clonotype: A much larger clone differs by one base, so this may be a read error. CDR3 loop: CASSSGQGSNEQYF. For the CDR3, the DNA is TGTGCCAGCAGCTCGGGACAGGGGTCCAATGAGCAGTACTTC. The genes are TRBV7-9 and TRBJ2-7, with 10 bases lining up with TRBD1. V lost 4 bases and J lost 7; bases outside the gene matches: 7. Germline values: CDR1 SEHNR, CDR2 FQNEAQ (reference sequence). The CDR3 contains 14 residues.

There are a few counts of this clonotype. The CDR3 region has the DNA TGCAGTGCTAGAGTCCGCGGAAGCCAAGAGACCCAGTACTTC. Protein sequence: CSARVRGSQETQYF. The chain recombines TRBV20-1 with TRBJ2-5; D remains unclear. CDR3 length equals 14 residues. Germline V CDR1 and CDR2: DFQATT, SNEGSKA (reference sequence). Trimming stripped 1 base from V and 1 base from J, with 10 bases between.

As to this clonotype: One end of the junction is discordant with germline, which a read error may explain. J is TRBJ2-7 and V is TRBV3-1, with 7 nucleotides matching TRBD2. The CDR3 is made up of 14 amino acids. Germline V gives CDR1 LGHDT, CDR2 YNNKEL (reference sequence). The CDR3 DNA is TGTGCCAGCGGCCACGCGGGAGACTCATACGAGCAGTACTTC. It specifies CASGHAGDSYEQYF.

This clonotype was seen a few times. The gene calls are TRBV12-3 or TRBV12-4 and TRBJ1-5, with D perhaps matching TRBD1 (5 bases). The CDR3 length is 17 residues. Trimming took off 4 bases at V and 6 bases at J, with 22 bases between the two ends. CDR3 sequence: CASSSGEPWGVSQPQHF. The CDR3 DNA sequence: TGTGCCAGCAGTTCAGGTGAACCATGGGGGGTAAGTCAGCCCCAGCATTTT.

The genes are TRBV5-1 and TRBJ2-1; a weak D match, TRBD1 (5 bases). CDR3 size: 15 residues. Trimming left V 6 bases short and J 5 bases short, with 18 bases between. Germline assignment: CDR1 SGHRS and CDR2 YFSETQ. CDR3 protein: CASNPEQVPHNEQFF. As DNA, the CDR3 is TGCGCCAGCAACCCGGAACAGGTACCCCACAATGAGCAGTTCTTC.

The gene calls are TRBV6-5 and TRBJ1-3; TRBD1 matches at 12 bases. Germline loops: CDR1 MNHEY, CDR2 SVGAGI. The CDR3 covers 17 residues. V shed 2 bases, J shed 3 bases, and the junction held 5 bases outside the gene matches. DNA for the CDR3: TGTGCCAGCAGTTACGGGACAGGGGGCGCGGATGGAAACACCATATATTTT. Its translation is CASSYGTGGADGNTIYF.

The chain has TRBV12-3 or TRBV12-4 and TRBJ2-3; D is undetermined. The CDR3 is 13 amino acids. The V gene lost 6 bases and the J gene lost 11 bases, with 18 bases spanning the gap. The CDR3 loop is CASRSSSTDVQYF. The CDR3 DNA reads as TGTGCCAGCAGATCGAGCAGCACAGATGTGCAGTATTTT.

This chain connects TRBV4-3 to TRBJ2-2; maybe TRBD1 (6 bases). This CDR3 region has 16 residues. The germline CDR1 and CDR2 sequences are LGHNA and YSLEER. V lost 4 bases to trimming and J lost 0 bases, with 12 bases between them. Here the CDR3 DNA reads TGCGCCAGCAGCCTAGTGGGACACTCGAACACCGGGGAGCTGTTTTTT. Translated, it gives CASSLVGHSNTGELFF.

The rearrangement links TRBV5-1 to TRBJ2-3, with TRBD2 identical over 12 bases. The CDR3 runs to 16 residues. The germline V gene has CDR1 SGHRS and CDR2 YFSETQ. Trimming removed 4 bases from V and 7 bases from J; junction bases left unmatched: 10. The chain's CDR3 is CASSATSGGSINTQYF. For the CDR3, the DNA is TGCGCCAGCAGCGCTACTAGCGGGGGGTCCATAAATACGCAGTATTTT.

The chain uses TRBV5-1 and TRBJ2-1, with TRBD2 matching over 11 bases. Germline V gene data show CDR1 as SGHRS and CDR2 as YFSETQ. Germline trimming cut 5 bases from V and 4 bases from J; bases unmatched to any gene: 11. The CDR3 sequence is 17 residues long. For the CDR3, the DNA is TGCGCCAGCAGTGAAAGGGTTCTAGCGGGGGGATACAATGAGCAGTTCTTC. The encoded protein is CASSERVLAGGYNEQFF.